Listed below are T cell receptor beta chains from one sample, sequenced in a study of cytomegalovirus exposure and HLA in healthy donors. The repertoire was sequenced with immunoSEQ multiplex PCR; TCRdb's copy has only in-frame clones and lacks some. In the table there are 85,000 to 100,000 clones, 69% of which are singletons. Sequenced sample: PBMCs. The receptors stem from a man aged 50-59 years in good health and CMV-seronegative. Each CDR3 is given with its conserved first and last residue. D genes are given only for firm matches. Size tells how often a clone was seen (once, few, many) or the class of an expanded clone, and some rows leave it out.

.	.	TRBV10-3	TRBJ1-6	CAISDTVSYNSPLHF	TGTGCCATCAGTGATACAGTCTCGTATAATTCACCCCTCCACTTT
.	.	TRBV9	TRBJ2-1	CASSLPVGGDYNEQFF	TGTGCCAGCAGCCTACCCGTAGGGGGGGACTACAATGAGCAGTTCTTC
.	few	TRBV19	TRBJ1-1	CASSMIGRENTEAFF	TGTGCCAGTAGTATGATTGGACGGGAAAACACTGAAGCTTTCTTT
.	.	TRBV7-3	TRBJ2-1	CASSLTLTSYNEQFF	TGTGCCAGCAGCTTAACGTTGACTTCCTACAATGAGCAGTTCTTC
TRBD1	.	TRBV7-9	TRBJ1-1	CASSRGRDRGGLNTEAFF	TGTGCCAGCAGCAGAGGACGGGACAGAGGGGGATTGAACACTGAAGCTTTCTTT
.	few	TRBV29-1	TRBJ2-3	CSVGRGAGDTQYF	TGCAGCGTTGGGAGGGGCGCAGGGGATACGCAGTATTTT
.	.	TRBV6-1	TRBJ1-1	CASNLHRGSGEAFF	TGTGCCAGCAACCTCCACCGGGGGTCTGGTGAAGCTTTCTTT
.	.	TRBV11-2	TRBJ2-3	CASSLWPEGGTDTQYF	TGTGCCAGCAGCTTATGGCCGGAGGGAGGCACAGATACGCAGTATTTT
TRBD1	.	TRBV9	TRBJ2-7	CASSPPGTGVQYF	TGTGCCAGCAGCCCACCTGGGACAGGGGTGCAGTACTTC
.	.	TRBV5-4	TRBJ1-6	CASSLDGQSNSPLHF	TGTGCCAGCAGCTTGGACGGACAGTCTAATTCACCCCTCCACTTT
.	few	TRBV2	TRBJ1-1	CASGIRGGRAFF	TGTGCCAGCGGAATACGCGGGGGGCGGGCTTTCTTT
TRBD1	.	TRBV6-1	TRBJ2-3	CASSPVRGPGDTQYF	TGTGCCAGCAGCCCGGTCAGGGGGCCCGGAGATACGCAGTATTTT
.	.	TRBV7-2	TRBJ1-1	CASSFSGDTEAFF	TGTGCCAGCAGCTTCTCCGGGGACACTGAAGCTTTCTTT
TRBD2	few	TRBV4-2	TRBJ2-3	CASSQDPISGGGTDTQYF	TGTGCCAGCAGCCAAGATCCGATTAGCGGGGGTGGGACAGATACGCAGTATTTT